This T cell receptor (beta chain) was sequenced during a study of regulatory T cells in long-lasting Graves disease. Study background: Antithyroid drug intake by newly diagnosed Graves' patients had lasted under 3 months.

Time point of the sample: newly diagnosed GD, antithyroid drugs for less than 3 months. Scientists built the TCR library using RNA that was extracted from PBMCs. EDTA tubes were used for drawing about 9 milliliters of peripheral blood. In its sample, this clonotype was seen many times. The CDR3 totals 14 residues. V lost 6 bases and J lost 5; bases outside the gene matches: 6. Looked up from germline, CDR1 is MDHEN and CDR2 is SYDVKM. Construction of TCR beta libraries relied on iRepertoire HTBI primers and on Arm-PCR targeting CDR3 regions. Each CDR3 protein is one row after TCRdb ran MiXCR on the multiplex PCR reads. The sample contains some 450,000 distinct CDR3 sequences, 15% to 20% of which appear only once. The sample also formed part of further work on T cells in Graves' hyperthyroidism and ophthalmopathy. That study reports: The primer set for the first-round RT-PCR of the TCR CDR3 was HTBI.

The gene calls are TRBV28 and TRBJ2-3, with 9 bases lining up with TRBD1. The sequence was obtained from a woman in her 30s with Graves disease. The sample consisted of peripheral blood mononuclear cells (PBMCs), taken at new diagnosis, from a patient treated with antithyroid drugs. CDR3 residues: CASSHRTGEDTQYF. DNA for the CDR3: TGTGCCAGCAGCCATCGGACAGGGGAAGATACGCAGTATTTT.